This section outlines one T cell receptor (beta chain) sequence together with its context. Antigen specificity is unknown. This record belongs to a study of identical twins. Study results and caveats: Findings came from cross-sectional statistics, without long-term follow-up of donors.

Healthy Caucasians made up all donors. Unique molecular identifiers were in the cDNA, with template-switch universal primer binding. TCRdb processed the 5' RACE reads anew with MiXCR; each CDR3 protein has one entry. The table shows hundreds of thousands of distinct CDR3 sequences, with around an eighth occurring only once. The sample was also linked to a second study, of yellow fever vaccine responses in identical twins.

Sequenced: CD8+ T cells sorted from blood. The receptor was derived from a woman aged 18-29 years in good health.

CDR3 DNA sequence: TGCAGTGCTAGAGATCAGCGGTTGGAGACGGTAAACACCGGGGAGCTGTTTTTT. Its protein product is CSARDQRLETVNTGELFF. This chain uses TRBV20-1 with TRBJ2-2; D may be TRBD2 (5 bases). Between the trimmed V and J ends, which lost 0 bases and 2 bases, there was a span of 19 bases. The CDR3 is 18 amino acids. From germline, CDR1 is DFQATT and CDR2 SNEGSKA (reference sequence).